The entry below describes one TCR beta chain. Its target antigen remains unknown. Base qualities are not provided; no much larger clone lies one nucleotide away. These data are taken from a study of T cell responses to AZD1222 COVID-19 vaccine (dated by TCRdb to the early 2020s). Background on the whole study: TCR sequencing covered 230 to 250 trial participants: around 210 given two doses of AZD1222 and 26 given two doses of MenACWY control vaccine. Enrollment into the trials was organized by age into subgroups of 18-55, 56-69 and 70-plus years, and those subgroups contained about 160, 30 and 59 TCR-sequenced participants, respectively. The full study reports these points: Participants were mostly white British and included more females than males, and it was suggested by the authors that clonal diversity may have been underestimated. The vaccine-associated CD4 TCRs covered the entire spike protein, and the dominant responses fell in regions 160-218 and 743-854. Because no day 14 peak-response samples were available, the repertoires could be characterized only after the peak T cell response. After two AZD1222 doses, both the breadth and the depth of spike-specific TCRs were significantly higher than at day 0 and than in MenACWY recipients. Reportedly, almost half of the unique spike-specific TCRs recognized epitopes lying outside the regions that are mutated in the B.1.351 and B.1.1.7 variants. Conclusions about previously exposed vaccinees are limited, since just a handful of AZD1222 recipients were seropositive for SARS-CoV-2 at baseline. The 56-69-year group was small, and its depth increase did not reach significance, likely because of low power.

The time point label here, explained by the study, means: about 28 days (+/-7) after the second vaccine dose. AZD1222 recipients with second doses at about 4 weeks or about 12 weeks were pooled, because spike-specific TCR depth and breadth did not differ between schedules. Vaccinee samples were obtained from the UK trials COV001 and COV002, which included a single-blind randomized controlled phase 2/3 trial of AZD1222 (ChAdOx1 nCoV-19) in healthy adults. For TCRbeta chain sequencing, PBMC samples from trial participants were taken at day 0 and at day 28 after the second dose. The CDR3 regions of human TCRbeta chains were analyzed by immunosequencing. The original methods were these. TCRs in the repertoires were compared against a reference library of SARS-CoV-2-specific TCRs that had been generated with the MIRA antigen-specificity platform. Breadth was defined as the fraction of unique TCRs that were SARS-CoV-2-associated, and depth was defined as the fraction of total T cells that were SARS-CoV-2-associated. Each spike-specific TCR was assigned to its reactive spike region and to a CD4 or CD8 class using the MIRA data. Log10-transformed breadth and depth values were compared by one-way ANOVA with Sidak's multiple comparisons tests. TCRdb holds this immuneACCESS table with in-frame rearrangements only. Some clones are missing; in checked studies, unresolved V genes explain under half, and the rest has no known cause. The V and J calls and the clone size are those of that table, but D and trimming were determined from the DNA. The sample records roughly 180,000 clones, just over 90% of which are singletons. About 1.8% of the sample is in the top ten clones.

The germline V and J ends show losses of 4 bases and 1 base respectively, and no gene match explains 13 bases of the junction. Measured from the cysteine to the phenylalanine, the CDR3 is 17 residues long. The kept DNA is CDR3 alone, 51 bases in frame from the first base. CDR1 and CDR2, per the germline V gene, are SGHRS and YFSETQ. The chain couples TRBV5-1 to TRBJ1-2; 7 bases in the middle match TRBD1. The source material was peripheral blood, sampled 28 days after the second AZD1222 dose. This sequence was found in an adult who received the AZD1222 COVID-19 vaccine. This receptor carries the CDR3 CASSGGTAGLLNYGYTF. The nucleotides are TGCGCCAGCAGCGGAGGGACAGCAGGCCTTCTTAACTATGGCTACACCTTC.